This T cell receptor beta chain derives from a study of cytomegalovirus exposure and HLA in healthy donors. Overall study results and limits: Cytomegalovirus status, reportedly, was diagnosed with high specificity and sensitivity by the classifier.

As concerns this clone: Antigen unknown.

Use of 60 Vbeta and 13 Jbeta primers characterized the PCR. The assay was immunoSEQ multiplex PCR, and TCRdb's table has in-frame clones only and misses some. The profile shows about 69,000 clones, about 78% of them singletons. The source material was PBMCs. This sequence was found in a man younger than 35 in good health and CMV-seronegative.

The CDR3 DNA is TGCGCCAGCAGCCGCACGCCCCAACAGGTTGCGGACACTGAAGCTTTCTTT. The encoded protein is CASSRTPQQVADTEAFF. The gene calls are TRBV5-1 and TRBJ1-1; maybe TRBD1 (5 bases). Germline-derived CDR1 and CDR2 are SGHRS and YFSETQ. The CDR3 is 17 amino acids. V was cut by 4 bases and J by 3 bases, with 22 bases left in between.